This T cell receptor beta chain was identified during a study of beta chain features in type 1 diabetes. Whole-study findings and limits: TCRB CDR3 length was moderately but significantly reduced in all four CD4+ subsets of Type 1 diabetes patients.

Reverse transcribing all isolated RNA meant expressed TCRB transcripts were sequenced. The method was immunoSEQ multiplex PCR; TCRdb's version includes in-frame clones alone and lacks a portion of them. The sample shows a few hundred thousand clones, over 11% of them seen only once. This clone was observed a few times. Its target is not known. The source material was naive CD4+ T cells from blood. The sequence was collected from a man younger than 45 with type 1 diabetes.

CDR3 coding DNA: TGTGCCAGCAGCTTTAACACCGTCAACGAGCAGTACTTC. Its translation: CASSFNTVNEQYF. The J gene is TRBJ2-7, the V gene TRBV5-4; D uncertain. The germline V and J ends were trimmed by 2 bases and 5 bases, with 11 bases remaining between them. Germline V lookup: CDR1 SGHNT, CDR2 YYREEE (reference sequence). The CDR3 contains 13 residues.